The entry below gives a single TCR beta chain sequence along with its context. Random hexamers served to reverse transcribe about 0.5 to 1 ug RNA. By means of immunoSEQ multiplex PCR, TCR beta CDR3 spanning 54 Vbeta and 13 Jbeta underwent amplification. TCRdb passed the immunoSEQ multiplex PCR reads through MiXCR, listing each CDR3 protein once. The profile covers about 150,000 distinct CDR3 sequences, with around 95% appearing a single time and over 0.075% taken by the ten largest. The sample belongs to a study of CD8 T cells in Susac syndrome. Germline V gives CDR1 MGHDK, CDR2 SYGVNS. V was trimmed by 2 bases and J by 6 bases, leaving 11 bases between them. The CDR3 spans 13 residues. CD8+ and CD4+ T cells circulating in blood were sequenced for TCR beta.

The TCR originated in a human donor with Susac syndrome. Sequenced: CD4+ T cells from PBMCs. The V gene is TRBV25-1, the J gene TRBJ2-7; D not resolved. The CDR3 reads CASSERDIAEQYF. CDR3 DNA: TGTGCCAGCAGTGAAAGAGATATAGCCGAGCAGTACTTC.